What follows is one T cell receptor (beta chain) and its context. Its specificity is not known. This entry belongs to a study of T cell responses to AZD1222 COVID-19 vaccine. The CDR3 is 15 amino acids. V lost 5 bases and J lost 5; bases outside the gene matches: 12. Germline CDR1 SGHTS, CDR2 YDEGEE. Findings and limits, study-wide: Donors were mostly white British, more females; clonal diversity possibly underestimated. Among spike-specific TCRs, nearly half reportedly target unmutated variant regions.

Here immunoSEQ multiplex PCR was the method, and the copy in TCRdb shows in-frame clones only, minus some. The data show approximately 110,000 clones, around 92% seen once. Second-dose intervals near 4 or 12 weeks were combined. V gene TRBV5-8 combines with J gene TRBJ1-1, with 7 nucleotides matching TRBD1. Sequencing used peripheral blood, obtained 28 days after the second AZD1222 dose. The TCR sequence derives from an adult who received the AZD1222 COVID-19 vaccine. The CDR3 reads CASRLTGVGGTEAFF. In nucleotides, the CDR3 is TGTGCCAGCAGACTAACAGGGGTCGGTGGGACTGAAGCTTTCTTT.